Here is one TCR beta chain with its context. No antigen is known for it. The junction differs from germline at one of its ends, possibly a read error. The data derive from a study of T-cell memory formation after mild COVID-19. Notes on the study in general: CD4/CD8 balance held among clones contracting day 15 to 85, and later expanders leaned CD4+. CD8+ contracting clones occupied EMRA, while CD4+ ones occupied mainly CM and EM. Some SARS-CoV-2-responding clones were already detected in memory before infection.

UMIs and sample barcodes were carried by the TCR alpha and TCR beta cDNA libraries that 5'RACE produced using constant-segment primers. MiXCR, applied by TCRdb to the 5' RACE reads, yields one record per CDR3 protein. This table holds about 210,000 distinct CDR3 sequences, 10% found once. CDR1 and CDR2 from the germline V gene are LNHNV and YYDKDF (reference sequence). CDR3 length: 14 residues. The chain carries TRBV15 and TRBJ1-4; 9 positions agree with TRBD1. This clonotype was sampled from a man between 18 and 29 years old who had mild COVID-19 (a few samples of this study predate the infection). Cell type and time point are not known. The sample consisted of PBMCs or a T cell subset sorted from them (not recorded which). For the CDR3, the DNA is TGTGCCACCAGCCGAGACAGGGGGGGCGAAAAACTGTTTTTT. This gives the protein CATSRDRGGEKLFF.